This T cell receptor beta chain was obtained from a study of CD8+CD57+ T cells in acquired aplastic anemia. As for the study in general: Sorting CD4+ and CD8+ cells gave DNA averaging around 3 ug. Read counts for CD4+ cells (from healthy donors) averaged approximately 10 million.

This clonotype was seen many times. What it binds is unknown. General study results and limits: The same twenty-nine CD8+ CDR3 sequences occurred in patients and in controls. CD8+ Simpson's diversity showed no significant patient-control difference.

The template for TCR beta VDJ and CDR3 sequence profiling was genomic DNA. From the reads, TCRdb called clonotypes with MiXCR, one entry per CDR3 protein. There are some 140,000 distinct CDR3 sequences in the sample; more than 35% occur only once, and 8.4% lies in the top ten. This CDR3 has 12 amino acids. The germline gives CDR1 MNHNS, CDR2 SASEGT. Trimming took 10 bases from V and 7 from J, leaving 16 bases between them. Sample: sorted CD4+, CD8+, or CD8+CD57+ T cells (not recorded which) from PBMCs. This rearrangement joins TRBV6-1 to TRBJ2-5; D unresolved. This clonotype originated in a human donor in good health, serving as a control. The CDR3 DNA reads as TGTGCCACGACCAGTCCTGGAGTGACCCAGTACTTC. This gives the protein CATTSPGVTQYF.